The source of this TCR beta chain is a study of control samples from healthy donors and cancer patients. Repertoires were generated with immunoSEQ multiplex PCR, while TCRdb's copy carries only in-frame clones and drops some. This table holds roughly 39,000 clones, around 90% found once. This CDR3 spans 14 amino acids. Germline V gene sequence: CDR1 SGHRS, CDR2 YFSETQ. Deletions cut 4 bases from V and 2 bases from J, with 12 bases between. This TCR was recovered from a woman aged 45-59 years in good health. This sequence joins TRBV5-1 and TRBJ1-1; D call uncertain. The sequencing sample was made of blood. This CDR3 reads CASSPRSANTEAFF. Here the CDR3 DNA reads TGCGCCAGCAGCCCCCGTTCGGCCAACACTGAAGCTTTCTTT. Full variable domain (missing parts from reference TRBV5-1 and TRBJ1-1): KAGVTQTPRYLIKTRGQQVTLSCSPISGHRSVSWYQQTPGQGLQFLFEYFSETQRNKGNFPGRFSGRQFSNSRSEMNVSTLELGDSALYLCASSPRSANTEAFFGQGTRLTVV.